This T cell receptor beta chain was documented in a study of cytomegalovirus exposure and HLA in healthy donors. V was cut by 3 bases and J by 5 bases, with 11 bases left in between. The CDR3 contains 14 residues. Germline V gene lookup returns CDR1 SGDLS and CDR2 YYNGEE. It was with 60 Vbeta and 13 Jbeta primers that the PCR ran. Assay used: immunoSEQ multiplex PCR; TCRdb lists only in-frame clones, some missing. The sample lists about 190,000 clones; less than 85% were seen once. This clone was seen a handful of times. V usage is TRBV9 and J usage is TRBJ2-2; D might be TRBD2 (7 bases). The origin of this receptor is a man aged 25-45 years in good health and CMV-seropositive. The sequencing input was PBMCs. DNA of the CDR3: TGTGCCAGCAGCGCGGGGGGCTCAACCGGGGAGCTGTTTTTT. It yields the protein CASSAGGSTGELFF.